This T cell receptor beta chain was sequenced during a study of blood T cells in healthy people across ages. For the second PCR, which ran for about 7 to 11 cycles, a sample-barcoded 5' primer and a J-beta primer mix were used. TCRdb re-analysed the 5' RACE reads in MiXCR, keeping a single row per CDR3 protein. The sample has approximately 1,700,000 distinct CDR3 sequences; more than 35% are singletons. General study findings and limits: Possibly confounding the expanded clonotype changes was the fact that donor CMV status was unknown. Higher diversity and more naive CD4+ cells were features of long-lived donors, compared to aged donors.

Turning to this clonotype: Its antigen remains unidentified.

Healthy individuals of Caucasian origin from Russia, aged about 6 to 100, served as donors. The CDR3 contains 17 residues. Germline-derived CDR1 and CDR2 are SNHLY and FYNNEI. The sample taken for sequencing was blood. The source of this sequence is a human donor in good health. The chain uses TRBV2 and TRBJ2-7; 9 bases are a match to TRBD2. TRBJ2-5 explains the end of the DNA better; the J call may be wrong. This CDR3 is CASSEAEIAGVGETQYF. The CDR3 DNA follows: TGTGCCAGCAGTGAAGCGGAGATAGCGGGGGTCGGGGAGACCCAGTACTTC.